The next 30 T cell receptor beta chains were all read from a single sample in a study of T cell responses to AZD1222 COVID-19 vaccine listed by TCRdb under 2021. The time point label of this sample denotes: baseline before first vaccination. This specimen's treatment or condition label, per the study, means: meningococcal conjugate vaccine given as trial control. The library was obtained by the immunoSEQ multiplex PCR assay. This is the immuneACCESS table as TCRdb keeps it, with only in-frame sequences that have V and J called. A part of the clones is gone; compared with another copy, unresolved V genes explain less than half, and the rest is unexplained. This sample is represented by about 220,000 clones; roughly 91% of them were singletons. Less than 1.2% of the sample is in the top ten clones. The starting material was peripheral blood, obtained on day 0 of MenACWY control vaccination. The receptors were sampled from an adult in good health.

This clone occurred a few times. The chain combines TRBV4-3 with TRBJ1-2; D is possibly TRBD1 (6 bases). V was clipped by 0 bases and J by 0 bases, with 11 bases between them. This CDR3 spans 16 amino acids. Germline loops: CDR1 LGHNA, CDR2 YSLEER. This CDR3 reads CASSQDGGRANYGYTF. The CDR3 DNA is TGCGCCAGCAGCCAAGATGGGGGCCGGGCTAACTATGGCTACACCTTC.

With respect to this clone: The sample holds other DNA sequences that translate to the same CDR3. V gene TRBV7-9 combines with J gene TRBJ2-7; no clear D. V lost 3 bases and J lost 0, with 9 bases in between. Per the germline V gene, CDR1 is SEHNR and CDR2 is FQNEAQ (reference sequence). CDR3 length equals 14 residues. CDR3 sequence: CASSFGQPSYEQYF. The CDR3 region has the DNA TGTGCCAGCAGCTTTGGGCAGCCCTCCTACGAGCAGTACTTC.

The rearrangement joins TRBV3-1 (or the pseudogene TRBV3-2) to TRBJ1-5; D uncertain. The V end lost 3 bases, the J end lost 6 bases, and 15 bases lay between the germline ends. From germline, CDR1 is LGHDT and CDR2 YNNKEL (reference sequence). The CDR3 has 15 amino acids. The CDR3 here is CASSQGSTGVQPQHF. In DNA, the CDR3 is TGTGCCAGCAGCCAGGGCTCTACGGGTGTTCAGCCCCAGCATTTT.

V gene TRBV2 combines with J gene TRBJ1-2; weak D call: TRBD1 (6 bases). Germline-derived CDR1 and CDR2 are SNHLY and FYNNEI. V lost 4 bases and J 8 bases, leaving 17 bases between the germline ends. This CDR3 contains 14 residues. In DNA, the CDR3 is TGTGCCAGCAGTGGTACCCGGGCCAGGGGAGGCTACACCTTC. Its translation is CASSGTRARGGYTF.

The rearrangement links TRBV12-3 or TRBV12-4 to TRBJ1-4; TRBD1 matches 8 bases. The CDR3 runs 13 residues. V shed 6 bases and J 12 bases; nucleotides not matched to a gene: 9. The CDR3 spells CASRSTAQGELFF. The CDR3 coding sequence is TGTGCCAGCAGATCGACAGCACAGGGGGAACTGTTTTTT.

The chain recombines TRBV18 with TRBJ1-1; weak D call: TRBD1 (6 bases). Trimming left V 3 bases short and J 6 bases short, with 17 bases between. The CDR3 covers 15 residues. Germline V gene sequence: CDR1 KGHSH, CDR2 LQKENI. The CDR3 bases are TGTGCCAGCTCACCGCGGACAGACCTTCCCCCTGAAGCTTTCTTT. Its protein product is CASSPRTDLPPEAFF.

This clone appeared a single time. The chain employs TRBV4-3 and TRBJ2-3, with D perhaps TRBD2 (5 bases). The length of the CDR3 is 16 residues. CDR1 is LGHNA, CDR2 YSLEER, per germline. V lost 4 bases and J lost 1, with 15 bases in between. CDR3 in DNA: TGCGCCAGCAGCCCCCGAGGGCTGAAAGGCACAGATACGCAGTATTTT. Translating gives CASSPRGLKGTDTQYF.

The chain links TRBV3-1 (or the pseudogene TRBV3-2) to TRBJ1-2, with 8 bases that match TRBD1. V dropped 0 bases and J dropped 6; count of bases not matched to a gene: 6. The CDR3 spans 15 residues. Germline lookup yields CDR1 LGHDT and CDR2 YNNKEL (reference sequence). CDR3 DNA sequence: TGTGCCAGCAGCCAAGAAGGACAGGGAGAGGATGGCTACACCTTC. Amino acids: CASSQEGQGEDGYTF.

J is TRBJ1-2 and V is TRBV24-1, with TRBD1 matching 8 bases. V lost 2 bases and J lost 0; bases outside the gene matches: 7. Germline V gene sequence: CDR1 KGHDR, CDR2 SFDVKD. The CDR3 sequence is 17 residues long. The CDR3 here is CATSDSGTGAPNYGYTF. Written as DNA, the CDR3 is TGTGCCACCAGTGATTCGGGGACAGGAGCTCCTAACTATGGCTACACCTTC.

Only one count was recorded for this clone. The chain joins TRBV9 to TRBJ2-1; D not certain. CDR3 length: 15 amino acids. V gave up 0 bases and J gave up 5 bases, with 12 bases separating them. The germline V gene has CDR1 SGDLS and CDR2 YYNGEE. CDR3 in amino acids: CASSVVDGDDNEQFF. The CDR3 region has the DNA TGTGCCAGCAGCGTAGTGGACGGAGATGACAATGAGCAGTTCTTC.

V gene TRBV25-1 combines with J gene TRBJ1-5; 7 nucleotides agree with TRBD1. The J segment lost 7 bases and the V segment lost 4 bases, leaving 4 bases of the junction unmatched. The CDR3 extends over 13 amino acids. CDR1 and CDR2 (germline): MGHDK, SYGVNS. CDR3 bases: TGTGCCAGCAGTGGACAGGGATTCCAGCCCCAGCATTTT. This gives the protein CASSGQGFQPQHF.

The chain links TRBV30 to TRBJ1-2, with D perhaps TRBD1 (5 bases). Germline assignment: CDR1 GTSNPN and CDR2 SVGIG (reference sequence). CDR3 size: 13 residues. V was pared by 3 bases and J by 4 bases, with 12 bases between. Here the CDR3 DNA reads TGTGCCTGGAGCGGGGGTGGTAGCTATGGCTACACCTTC. Translation: CAWSGGGSYGYTF.

The genes are TRBV7-2 and TRBJ1-2, with D perhaps matching TRBD1 (6 bases). Germline V gene sequence: CDR1 SGHTA, CDR2 FQGNSA. V lost 5 bases, J lost 0 bases, and 10 bases lay in between. This CDR3 comprises 14 residues. In DNA form, the CDR3 reads TGTGCCAGCAGCATCGGGACAACTAACTATGGCTACACCTTC. Its translation: CASSIGTTNYGYTF.

The chain couples TRBV7-9 to TRBJ2-7, with no clear D. Trimming removed 0 bases from V and 5 bases from J, with 14 bases in between. The CDR3 contains 15 residues. The germline V gene encodes CDR1 SEHNR and CDR2 FQNEAQ (reference sequence). The CDR3: CASSLAPLLDDEQYF. Here the CDR3 DNA reads TGTGCCAGCAGCTTAGCCCCCCTTCTTGACGACGAGCAGTACTTC.

V and J are TRBV11-2 and TRBJ2-2; D is undetermined. The CDR3 spans 15 residues. V shed 6 bases and J shed 4 bases, with 15 bases lying between them. Germline CDR1 and CDR2: SGHAT and FQNNGV. This CDR3 reads CASSKQIAVTGELFF. The CDR3 DNA is TGTGCCAGCAGTAAACAGATTGCCGTCACCGGGGAGCTGTTTTTT.

This chain joins TRBV9 and TRBJ2-1, with D perhaps TRBD2 (5 bases). The CDR3 length is 16 residues. The V gene lost 0 bases and the J gene lost 4 bases, with 14 bases spanning the gap. Germline V gene lookup returns CDR1 SGDLS and CDR2 YYNGEE. This CDR3 is CASSVAEIASYNEQFF. CDR3 sequence (DNA): TGTGCCAGCAGCGTAGCGGAGATAGCGTCATACAATGAGCAGTTCTTC.

The chain employs TRBV20-1 and TRBJ2-5, with 12 bases lining up with TRBD2. Germline CDR1 reads DFQATT; CDR2 reads SNEGSKA (reference sequence). The length of the CDR3 is 18 residues. J lost 5 bases, V lost 3 bases, and 16 bases had no gene match. As DNA, the CDR3 is TGCAGTGCTAGTGACGAACTTTGGACTAGCGGGGAGGAGGAGACCCAGTACTTC. Its protein is CSASDELWTSGEEETQYF.

This chain uses TRBV25-1 with TRBJ2-3; TRBD2 matches at 7 bases. V shed 7 bases, J shed 0 bases, and the junction held 10 bases outside the gene matches. CDR1 is MGHDK, CDR2 SYGVNS, per germline. The CDR3 length is 16 residues. Here the CDR3 reads CASTVGEGPSTDTQYF. For the CDR3, the DNA is TGTGCCAGCACCGTAGGGGAGGGGCCTAGCACAGATACGCAGTATTTT.

This chain links TRBV18 with TRBJ1-1; 7 nucleotides align to TRBD1. The CDR3 runs 14 residues. V was clipped by 2 bases and J by 5 bases; unmatched bases: 5. Germline V gene sequence: CDR1 KGHSH, CDR2 LQKENI. The CDR3 here is CASSPASGGTEAFF. CDR3 sequence (DNA): TGTGCCAGCTCACCAGCCTCAGGGGGAACTGAAGCTTTCTTT.

This chain uses TRBV3-1 (or the pseudogene TRBV3-2) with TRBJ1-6; TRBD1 is a possible D gene (5 bases). Germline assignment: CDR1 LGHDT and CDR2 YNNKEL (reference sequence). The CDR3 extends over 13 amino acids. Trimming cost V 3 bases and J 13 bases, with 13 bases left between them. The CDR3 DNA reads as TGTGCCAGCAGCCAGGGCCCCGGGGGGCCCCTCCACTTT. Translated: CASSQGPGGPLHF.

V is TRBV7-2 and J is TRBJ1-1, with D maybe TRBD1 (6 bases). Trimming pared 5 bases from V and 0 bases from J, leaving 19 bases between. Germline CDR1 is SGHTA and CDR2 is FQGNSA. The CDR3 is 17 residues long. This chain's CDR3 is CASSPGVGQPMNTEAFF. The DNA of the CDR3 is TGTGCCAGCAGCCCGGGGGTGGGACAACCAATGAACACTGAAGCTTTCTTT.

The rearrangement links TRBV13 to TRBJ2-3; the D gene is possibly TRBD2 (5 bases). The V gene lost 4 bases and the J gene lost 1 base, with 15 bases spanning the gap. CDR3 length equals 16 residues. The germline gives CDR1 PRHDT, CDR2 FYEKMQ (reference sequence). Written as DNA, the CDR3 is TGTGCCAGCAGCTACAAAATCGGACTGCGCACAGATACGCAGTATTTT. Translating gives CASSYKIGLRTDTQYF. Looking up the rest from reference TRBV13 and TRBJ2-3 gives the full variable domain: AAGVIQSPRHLIKEKRETATLKCYPIPRHDTVYWYQQGPGQDPQFLISFYEKMQSDKGSIPDRFSAQQFSDYHSELNMSSLELGDSALYFCASSYKIGLRTDTQYFGPGTRLTVL.

V usage is TRBV7-3 and J usage is TRBJ2-3; 10 bases align to TRBD1. The CDR3 is 15 amino acids. Germline CDR1 is SGHTA and CDR2 is FQGTGA. Losses at the gene ends were 5 bases for V and 4 bases for J; bases not matched to a gene: 6. The chain's CDR3 is CASSVGTGASDTQYF. CDR3 bases: TGTGCCAGCAGCGTCGGGACAGGGGCATCAGATACGCAGTATTTT.

The V and J genes are TRBV18 and TRBJ1-1; no reliable D call. Germline V gene sequence: CDR1 KGHSH, CDR2 LQKENI. Trimming left V 2 bases short and J 3 bases short, with 16 bases between. CDR3 length: 16 residues. The CDR3, as DNA: TGTGCCAGCTCACCATTCGGGGTCCCGGCGGACACTGAAGCTTTCTTT. Its protein product is CASSPFGVPADTEAFF. Complete variable domain (other parts from reference TRBV18 and TRBJ1-1): NAGVMQNPRHLVRRRGQEARLRCSPMKGHSHVYWYRQLPEEGLKFMVYLQKENIIDESGMPKERFSAEFPKEGPSILRIQQVVRGDSAAYFCASSPFGVPADTEAFFGQGTRLTVV.

This clone was seen only once. The J gene is TRBJ2-3, the V gene TRBV21-1; the table's D call TRBD2 went unverified against the DNA. TRBV21-1 is a documented pseudogene. This CDR3 comprises 17 residues. DNA for the CDR3: TGTGCCAGCAGCTACATGGGGACTAGCGGGTACACGGATACGCAGTATTTT. It specifies CASSYMGTSGYTDTQYF.

The chain recombines TRBV5-4 with TRBJ1-1; no reliable D call. This CDR3 has 12 residues. Germline CDR1 is SGHNT and CDR2 is YYREEE (reference sequence). V gave up 4 bases and J gave up 5 bases, with 9 bases separating them. The CDR3 DNA sequence: TGTGCCAGCAGCCTAGTGGGGACTGAAGCTTTCTTT. It encodes CASSLVGTEAFF.

The rearrangement uses TRBV2 and TRBJ1-3; D unclear. Trimming cost V 2 bases and J 7 bases, with 18 bases left between them. CDR3 size: 16 residues. Germline V gene data show CDR1 as SNHLY and CDR2 as FYNNEI. The CDR3 region is CASSELRNYPYNTIYF. DNA for the CDR3: TGTGCCAGCAGTGAACTACGGAACTATCCATATAACACCATATATTTT.

The sample holds one count of this clone. The V and J genes are TRBV9 and TRBJ1-2, with TRBD1 matching 7 bases. The CDR3 length is 14 residues. The germline V gene has CDR1 SGDLS and CDR2 YYNGEE. The V segment lost 0 bases and the J segment 1 base; nucleotides outside the gene matches: 0. The CDR3 bases are TGTGCCAGCAGCGTAGGACAGGGTAACTATGGCTACACCTTC. It codes for CASSVGQGNYGYTF.

The genes are TRBV3-1 (or the pseudogene TRBV3-2) and TRBJ1-1; TRBD1 is a possible D gene (6 bases). Trimming cost V 4 bases and J 4 bases, with 13 bases left between them. The CDR3 contains 14 residues. Looked up from germline, CDR1 is LGHDT and CDR2 is YNNKEL (reference sequence). CDR3 sequence reads: CASSRYREGTEAFF. The CDR3 DNA reads as TGTGCCAGCAGCCGTTACAGGGAAGGCACTGAAGCTTTCTTT.

The V call is TRBV24-1, the J call TRBJ1-2; TRBD1 matches at 7 bases. The CDR3 contains 14 residues. Losses at the gene ends were 3 bases for V and 2 bases for J; bases not matched to a gene: 2. The germline V gene encodes CDR1 KGHDR and CDR2 SFDVKD. The CDR3 nucleotides read TGTGCCACCAGTGATGGACAGGAAAACTATGGCTACACCTTC. Its translation: CATSDGQENYGYTF.